A selection of T cell receptor beta chains follows, all from one sample in a study of T cell changes during pregnancy in multiple sclerosis. Generated by immunoSEQ multiplex PCR, the TCRdb table keeps only in-frame clones and is missing some. The data show 20,000 to 25,000 clones, with roughly 87% seen just once and more than 7.5% held by the top ten. The sample was CD8+ T cells from peripheral blood mononuclear cells, taken after pregnancy. The receptor set was obtained from a female donor with multiple sclerosis, enrolled in a pregnancy study. CDR3s include the opening cysteine and the closing phenylalanine or tryptophan.

j_call v_call cdr3_aa
TRBJ2-7 TRBV6-1 CASSEVTSGVYEQYF
TRBJ2-5 TRBV11-2 CASSGTSGSEETQYF
TRBJ2-1 TRBV7-9 CASTQSRSYNEQFF
TRBJ1-2 TRBV7-2 CASSPGQRYGYTF
TRBJ1-1 TRBV28 CASSRTGGLAFF
TRBJ2-1 TRBV27 CASSLSSGIPYNEQFF
TRBJ2-7 TRBV11-3 CASSLGAGSRGEQYF
TRBJ2-5 TRBV29-1 CSGLEQETQYF
TRBJ1-1 TRBV7-9 CASSRVEGNTEAFF
TRBJ1-1 TRBV5-3 CARSPRQGENTEAFF
TRBJ1-5 TRBV2 CASSDQGATNQPQHF
TRBJ2-7 TRBV11-2 CASSLATGTYEQYF
TRBJ2-2 TRBV10-1 CATSGGMELFF
TRBJ2-1 TRBV6-4 CASSGLAGGNEQFF
TRBJ2-7 TRBV4-1 CASSQDIWAHEQYF
TRBJ2-1 TRBV18 CASSGTSGGEQFF
TRBJ1-2 TRBV5-6 CASSFLWGSGYGYTF
TRBJ2-2 TRBV5-5 CASSFRTTDNTGELFF
TRBJ1-3 TRBV7-6 CASSLDREFGNTIYF
TRBJ2-7 TRBV29-1 CSVTTGDWNEQYF
TRBJ2-7 TRBV4-1 CASSPVAGGVYEQYF
TRBJ1-3 TRBV4-1 CASSRTVSGNTIYF
TRBJ1-1 TRBV30 CAWTWGGTEAFF
TRBJ2-1 TRBV27 CASSPLPYNSEQFF
TRBJ1-2 TRBV7-2 CASSSGTGIHYGYTF
TRBJ2-7 TRBV5-1 CASSYSGQGTDEQYF
TRBJ2-3 TRBV5-4 CASSLWEDTQYF
TRBJ2-2 TRBV30 CAWTWDSNTGELFF
TRBJ2-5 TRBV9 CASSPRVEPWETQYF
TRBJ1-2 TRBV29-1 CSAVGGSSNYGYTF
TRBJ2-1 TRBV27 CATLLLNEQFF
TRBJ2-2 TRBV6-5 CASSYGSGGWELFF
TRBJ2-7 TRBV4-1 CASSQGLVAEQYF
TRBJ2-7 TRBV27 CASSLAGEGTYEQYF
TRBJ2-7 TRBV6-5 CASSYGAGENEQYF
TRBJ2-2 TRBV15 CATSSPSTGELFF
TRBJ2-1 TRBV11-3 CASSFSGGNEQFF
TRBJ2-3 TRBV7-6 CASSPVGGSPLGASYTDTQYF
TRBJ2-2 TRBV6-5 CASSGGAGELFF
TRBJ1-1 TRBV30 CAWQMETGFMNTEAFF
TRBJ2-7 TRBV27 CASSSPTGGPFSYEQYF
TRBJ1-2 TRBV5-5 CASSLGQGAYGYTF
TRBJ1-3 TRBV4-3 CASSQDIGVSANTIYF
TRBJ2-7 TRBV21-1 CASSQVFYEQYF
TRBJ2-1 TRBV5-6 CASNWLDSGAYNEQFF
TRBJ2-1 TRBV5-6 CASSLALAGYEQFF
TRBJ2-1 TRBV6-4 CASSPSGGPGNEQFF
TRBJ2-7 TRBV5-6 CASSLALPGEALTYEQYF
TRBJ2-3 TRBV5-1 CASSPTPDRGRTDTQYF
TRBJ2-1 TRBV6-4 CASSDRQGEGNEQFF
TRBJ2-1 TRBV5-1 CASSLTGYNEQFF